This T cell receptor beta chain was captured in a study of cytomegalovirus exposure and HLA in healthy donors. Findings of the study overall: Most TCR sequences were seen very rarely across donors, but some public TCRs occurred in many. Among the most significant clusters, several appeared linked to common viral pathogens in a later analysis. CMV antigen specificity of a few CMV-associated chains was confirmed in vitro.

PCR primers comprised 60 Vbeta and 13 Jbeta primers. Sequenced by immunoSEQ multiplex PCR; TCRdb stores in-frame clones only, minus some. The sample has 150,000 to 200,000 clones; about 80% are singletons. A word on this clone: Its antigen is undetermined.

The CDR3 covers 15 residues. The trim removed 2 bases at V and 7 bases at J, leaving 4 bases unmatched. CDR1 and CDR2 (germline): SGHVS, FNYEAQ. Sequencing was carried out using PBMCs. The chain carries TRBV7-6 and TRBJ2-1; 11 nucleotides agree with TRBD1. The receptor was derived from a man aged 18 to 30 in good health and CMV-seropositive. The CDR3 reads CASSLWDRGRNEQFF. The CDR3 DNA sequence: TGTGCCAGCAGCTTATGGGACAGGGGGAGGAATGAGCAGTTCTTC. Filled out from reference TRBV7-6 and TRBJ2-1, the complete variable domain reads GAGVSQSPRYKVTKRGQDVALRCDPISGHVSLYWYRQALGQGPEFLTYFNYEAQQDKSGLPNDRFSAERPEGSISTLTIQRTEQRDSAMYRCASSLWDRGRNEQFFGPGTRLTVL.